One sample yielded the 18 T cell receptor beta chains listed below, sequenced in a study of T cells in narcolepsy. Clones were read by immunoSEQ multiplex PCR, and TCRdb kept only the in-frame ones, dropping some. Of 2,300 or so clones listed, 26% are singletons. These receptors have no identified antigens. The sequenced material came from cultured CD4+ T cells from cerebrospinal fluid. These receptors all come from a human donor with narcolepsy.

This clone has just a few counts. The chain has TRBV9 and TRBJ2-3, with D hard to call. V lost 4 bases, J lost 4 bases, and 13 bases lay in between. This CDR3 has 14 residues. Germline lookup yields CDR1 SGDLS and CDR2 YYNGEE. CDR3 region: CASSLRWGADTQYF. CDR3 sequence (DNA): TGTGCCAGCAGCCTCCGCTGGGGTGCAGATACGCAGTATTTT.

This clone has only a few counts. The chain combines TRBV7-2 with TRBJ2-3; 13 bases align to TRBD2. The CDR3 is made up of 15 amino acids. CDR1 is SGHTA and CDR2 is FQGNSA in the germline V gene. The V segment lost 5 bases and the J segment 7 bases; nucleotides outside the gene matches: 6. The CDR3 nucleotides are TGTGCCAGCAGCATGACTAGCGGGGGGACTAATACGCAGTATTTT. This sequence encodes CASSMTSGGTNTQYF.

This clone was picked up a small number of times. J is TRBJ2-7 and V is TRBV6-9, with 12 nucleotides matching TRBD2. CDR3 length: 16 amino acids. J gave up 0 bases and V 5 bases, and 5 bases lay outside the gene matches. Germline V gene data show CDR1 as MNHGY and CDR2 as SVAAGI. The CDR3 DNA is TGTGCCAGCAGTCCGACGACTAGCGGGGGCTCCTACGAGCAGTACTTC. It yields the protein CASSPTTSGGSYEQYF.

In this sample, this clone turned up a few times. The chain's CDR3 is CASGGGTNTDTQYF. In DNA, the CDR3 is TGTGCCAGCGGGGGTGGGACTAACACAGATACGCAGTATTTT. The gene calls are TRBV7-3 and TRBJ2-3; 7 bases are a match to TRBD2. Germline CDR1 and CDR2: SGHTA and FQGTGA. V shed 8 bases and J 2 bases; nucleotides not matched to a gene: 7. The CDR3 is 14 residues long. The entire variable domain, with the rest obtained from reference TRBV7-3 and TRBJ2-3, is as follows: GAGVSQTPSNKVTEKGKYVELRCDPISGHTALYWYRQSLGQGPEFLIYFQGTGAADDSGLPNDRFFAVRPEGSVSTLKIQRTERGDSAVYLCASGGGTNTDTQYFGPGTRLTVL.

This clone was detected once. The CDR3 coding sequence is TGTGCCAGCAGCTTCGTGACAGGGGGCGGGAATTATGGCTACACCTTC. It codes for CASSFVTGGGNYGYTF. The chain couples TRBV5-8 to TRBJ1-2; the match to TRBD1 covers 10 bases. The CDR3 totals 16 residues. After removal of 2 bases from V and 5 bases from J, the junction contained 9 bases not matched to a gene. Germline CDR1 reads SGHTS; CDR2 reads YDEGEE.

This chain connects TRBV7-8 to TRBJ1-2, with TRBD1 identical over 7 bases. Germline CDR1 SGHVS, CDR2 FQNEAQ. CDR3 size: 12 residues. V trimming: 5 bases; J trimming: 8 bases; junction bases outside the gene matches: 5. CDR3: CASSPDRVGYTF. CDR3 nucleotide sequence: TGTGCCAGCAGCCCCGACAGGGTAGGCTACACCTTC. Full variable domain (missing parts from reference TRBV7-8 and TRBJ1-2): GAGVSQSPRYKVAKRGQDVALRCDPISGHVSLFWYQQALGQGPEFLTYFQNEAQLDKSGLPSDRFFAERPEGSVSTLKIQRTQQEDSAVYLCASSPDRVGYTFGSGTRLTVV.

This clone has more than one count but fewer than ten. This sequence joins TRBV20-1 and TRBJ1-3, with D unclear. Trimming took off 1 base at V and 8 bases at J, with 6 bases between the two ends. This CDR3 region has 11 residues. CDR1 and CDR2 from the germline V gene are DFQATT and SNEGSKA (reference sequence). In nucleotides, the CDR3 is TGCAGTGCTAGAGTGTTAGACACCATATATTTT. Amino acids: CSARVLDTIYF.

In its sample, this clone is medium-sized. This chain connects TRBV7-9 to TRBJ2-3, with D possibly matching TRBD2 (5 bases). Germline assignment: CDR1 SEHNR and CDR2 FQNEAQ (reference sequence). Trimming took off 5 bases at V and 2 bases at J, with 11 bases between the two ends. This CDR3 spans 14 amino acids. The CDR3 spells CASSASGNTDTQYF. CDR3 DNA sequence: TGTGCCAGCAGCGCCTCCGGGAACACAGATACGCAGTATTTT.

In this sample, this clone turned up a few times. CDR3 residues: CASSLSLADTQYF. CDR3 nucleotide sequence: TGTGCCAGCAGCTTGTCCCTGGCGGATACGCAGTATTTT. This rearrangement joins TRBV5-6 to TRBJ2-3; D is undetermined. V was shortened by 1 base and J by 6 bases, with 9 bases between the two germline ends. Germline V gene sequence: CDR1 SGHDT, CDR2 YYEEEE. This CDR3 is built from 13 residues. The full variable domain, in which reference TRBV5-6 and TRBJ2-3 provide the parts outside the CDR3, is DAGVTQSPTHLIKTRGQQVTLRCSPKSGHDTVSWYQQALGQGPQFIFQYYEEEERQRGNFPDRFSGHQFPNYSSELNVNALLLGDSALYLCASSLSLADTQYFGPGTRLTVL.

The chain has TRBV11-3 and TRBJ1-1; D gene ambiguous. The CDR3 runs 13 residues. Germline values: CDR1 SGHNT, CDR2 YENEEA. Deletions cut 3 bases from V and 5 bases from J, with 10 bases between. The CDR3 DNA reads as TGTGCCAGCAGCTTTAACGGGAGGACTGAAGCTTTCTTT. This encodes CASSFNGRTEAFF.

The chain employs TRBV4-2 and TRBJ2-7; unclear D gene. The length of the CDR3 is 15 residues. CDR1 is LGHNA and CDR2 is YNFKEQ in the germline V gene. V gave up 0 bases and J gave up 3 bases, with 12 bases separating them. The CDR3, as DNA: TGTGCCAGCAGCCAAGACTTGGGGTCCCACTACGAGCAGTACTTC. This sequence encodes CASSQDLGSHYEQYF.

The V call is TRBV5-4, the J call TRBJ2-2; D possibly matches TRBD1 or TRBD2 (5 bases each). CDR1 SGHNT and CDR2 YYREEE come from the germline V gene (reference sequence). The V gene lost 5 bases and the J gene lost 3 bases, with 14 bases spanning the gap. The length of the CDR3 is 15 residues. DNA of the CDR3: TGTGCCAGCAGGGAAGGTGGGACGCACACCGGGGAGCTGTTTTTT. This gives the protein CASREGGTHTGELFF. Using reference TRBV5-4 and TRBJ2-2 for the parts outside the CDR3, the full variable domain is ETGVTQSPTHLIKTRGQQVTLRCSSQSGHNTVSWYQQALGQGPQFIFQYYREEENGRGNFPPRFSGLQFPNYSSELNVNALELDDSALYLCASREGGTHTGELFFGEGSRLTVL.

This clone is large by share. The chain employs TRBV11-3 and TRBJ2-1; TRBD2 might be the D (5 bases). Germline V gene sequence: CDR1 SGHNT, CDR2 YENEEA. V lost 3 bases and J lost 9, with 15 bases in between. CDR3 length: 14 amino acids. DNA for the CDR3: TGTGCCAGCAGCTTCATAACGCGAGGAGGTGAGCAGTTCTTC. This sequence encodes CASSFITRGGEQFF.

This clone was seen more than once but under ten times. J is TRBJ1-6 and V is TRBV6-6; maybe TRBD1 (6 bases). CDR1 and CDR2 (germline): MNHNY, SVGAGI (reference sequence). This CDR3 spans 13 amino acids. The V and J ends lost 2 bases and 10 bases respectively, with 9 bases between them. Written as DNA, the CDR3 is TGTGCCAGCAGTTACAGGGGGGAGTCACCCCTCCACTTT. Translation: CASSYRGESPLHF.

This clone occurred once. This rearrangement joins TRBV1 to TRBJ2-6; the DNA was not compared with TRBD1, the D call given in the table. TRBV1 is recorded as a pseudogene. The CDR3 length is 18 residues. CDR3 in amino acids: CTSSVRSLCTNRANVLTF. Written as DNA, the CDR3 is TGCACCAGCAGTGTACGAAGTTTGTGCACAAATCGGGCCAACGTCCTGACTTTC.

This clone was counted only a few times. The V and J genes are TRBV6-1 and TRBJ2-7, with 8 bases fitting TRBD1. Trimming removed 2 bases from V and 3 bases from J; junction bases left unmatched: 6. Germline CDR1 MNHNS, CDR2 SASEGT. The CDR3 consists of 15 residues. CDR3: CASSESQGASYEQYF. CDR3 coding DNA: TGTGCCAGCAGTGAATCTCAGGGGGCAAGCTACGAGCAGTACTTC.

By frequency in the sample, this clone is medium-sized. The rearrangement links TRBV5-1 to TRBJ1-1; D possibly corresponds to TRBD1 (5 bases). Germline CDR1 and CDR2: SGHRS and YFSETQ. With 0 bases removed from V and 0 bases from J, the gap between germline ends came to 9 bases. The CDR3 covers 15 residues. CDR3 in amino acids: CASSLDRGMNTEAFF. CDR3 nucleotide sequence: TGCGCCAGCAGCTTGGATAGGGGTATGAACACTGAAGCTTTCTTT.

J is TRBJ2-7 and V is TRBV5-1; the D gene is possibly TRBD1 (6 bases). The CDR3 contains 12 residues. The germline CDR1 and CDR2 sequences are SGHRS and YFSETQ. V was cut by 4 bases and J by 4 bases, with 9 bases left in between. CDR3 region: CASSPQGYEQYF. CDR3 in DNA: TGCGCCAGCAGCCCCCAGGGGTACGAGCAGTACTTC.